This record covers a single TCR beta chain. The antigen it recognizes is unknown. There are no base qualities to consult, and no much larger clone falls within one base. Libraries came from RACE. TCRdb shows the sequencer as NextSeq 500. During library preparation, unique molecular identifiers were attached to individual cDNA molecules so that TCRs could be counted quantitatively and reproducibly. From each blood RNA sample, both TCR alpha and TCR beta chains were sequenced. Turning to the authors' computational methods: Samples had a median of around 92,000 TCRs, with a range from roughly 20,000 to 690,600. V, J and CDR3 annotation of the TCR reads was carried out using the Decombinator software suite. For the PS versus PT1 abundance plots, all samples were subsampled to the same number of TCRs (28,000). Expanded TCRs were defined as absent before sensitization and observed at least eight times at the 2-week time point. TCRdb applied fastp at Q25 and MiXCR to the public reads, then kept only in-frame beta chains. CDR3 protein duplicates are merged, each entry listing the most common genes and DNA. In this record, the V and J calls reflect TCRdb's handling and not the investigators' own analysis. A total of fewer than 400,000 distinct CDR3 sequences appear in this sample, around 7% of them only once. The top ten constitute about 8% of the sample.

The sample's time point label, in plain terms: patch test 1, 2 weeks after DPC sensitization. Sample treatment or condition, as interpreted from the label and publication: therapeutic diphenylcyclopropenone sensitization with weekly scalp DPC. At each patch-test visit, blood was drawn before the patch test was applied. Eligible patients were aged 18 to 70, diagnosed with alopecia, deemed suitable for DPC therapy, and excluded if pregnant. Total RNA was isolated from unfractionated whole blood collected in Tempus Blood RNA tubes. These data belong to a study of human T cells and chemical hapten exposure (dated by TCRdb to 2020 to 2022). For the wider study: For sensitization, 2% DPC in acetone was applied to an approximately 2 cm by approximately 2 cm area of upper inner arm skin. Throughout the roughly 24-week study period, patients were also given weekly therapeutic DPC doses on the scalp. Twenty-nine alopecia patients gave blood for TCR sequencing at one to four time points (pre-sensitization, 2, 6 and 24 weeks). In alopecia patients, the study followed how the peripheral blood TCR repertoire changed in vivo over primary and secondary sensitization to diphenylcyclopropenone (DPC), a hapten. Patch testing was done on the upper back using Finn chambers containing 0.01% DPC, and results were scored after 6 days according to International Contact Dermatitis Research Group standards. Most of the patients in the cohort were female, and the cohort covered alopecia areata with under or over 50% scalp involvement, alopecia totalis and alopecia universalis. Blood samples were taken from patients before sensitization (week 0) and then at 2, 6 and about 24 weeks after DPC sensitization. Libraries were pooled for sequencing, and per-sample TCR yields varied mainly because of small differences in library volumes within the pool.

What the authors observed across the whole study: Because all patients had alopecia, a presumed autoimmune disease, the immune response of the patients might differ from that of healthy individuals. Patch test score was positively correlated with the number of PT1 expanded TCRs, with significance at thresholds 8, 16 and 32 but not at 4. Significantly more large CDR3 similarity clusters were formed by expanded TCRs than by pre-sensitization or healthy control sets, consistent with antigen-driven responses. DPC sensitization did not change how many TCRs were above 1 in 1000 frequency, and no evidence was found of alterations in global repertoire structure. Repeated subsampling changed both the strength of the expansion versus patch-test correlation and the threshold at which the correlation became significant.

From its cysteine to its phenylalanine, the CDR3 spans 14 amino acids. Left in the record is the CDR3 DNA by itself, 42 bases read in frame from the first base. V loses 2 bases, J loses 3 bases, and the germline ends lie 8 bases apart. This TCR came from a woman in her late teens or twenties with alopecia areata. Some clones in this sample may be carry-over from other donors' samples. The sample here was whole blood, taken in connection with sensitization to the hapten diphenylcyclopropenone (DPC). Recombination linked TRBV12-3 or TRBV12-4 to TRBJ2-1; there is no confident call for the D gene. The base sequence is TGTGCCAGCAGTTTATTCGGCAGCTACAATGAGCAGTTCTTC. Translated, this gives CASSLFGSYNEQFF.